The source of this T cell receptor (beta chain) is a study of T cells in Graves' hyperthyroidism and ophthalmopathy. This clonotype was seen many times. Its antigen is not identified. No progression to ophthalmopathy during 18 months of follow-up defined stable disease. Uncontrolled infections, other autoimmune diseases, pregnancy or lactation led to exclusion of patients. Out of over 7.5 ml of fresh peripheral blood came the PBMCs. V lost 1 base to trimming and J lost 2 bases, with 6 bases between them. Germline lookup yields CDR1 DFQATT and CDR2 SNEGSKA (reference sequence). The CDR3 is made up of 12 amino acids. Study results and limitations: The model identified upcoming ophthalmopathy a median around 6 months ahead of onset.

RNA transcripts were the template for amplifying TCR beta CDR3 regions. In the first-round RT-PCR of the TCR CDR3, the HTBI primer set was used. Via MiXCR, TCRdb re-called the multiplex PCR reads, giving one row per CDR3 protein. This table holds 350,000 to 500,000 distinct CDR3 sequences, roughly an eighth found once. Sequencing input: blood. The TCR sequence derives from a woman aged 18-29 years with Graves' hyperthyroidism. This chain links TRBV20-1 with TRBJ2-7; D is unresolved. This CDR3 reads CSARGQAYEQYF. The CDR3 DNA reads TGCAGTGCTAGAGGTCAGGCCTACGAGCAGTACTTC.